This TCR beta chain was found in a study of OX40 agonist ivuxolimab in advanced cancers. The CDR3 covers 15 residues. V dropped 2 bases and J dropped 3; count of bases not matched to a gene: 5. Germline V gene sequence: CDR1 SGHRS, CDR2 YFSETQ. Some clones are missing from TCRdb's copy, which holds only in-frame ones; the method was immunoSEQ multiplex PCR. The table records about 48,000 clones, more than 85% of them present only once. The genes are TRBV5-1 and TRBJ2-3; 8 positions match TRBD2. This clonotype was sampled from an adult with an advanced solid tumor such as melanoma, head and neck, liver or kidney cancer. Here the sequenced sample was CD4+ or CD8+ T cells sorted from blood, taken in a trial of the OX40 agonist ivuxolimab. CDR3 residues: CASSFRRGVTDTQYF. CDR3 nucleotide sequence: TGCGCCAGCAGCTTTAGGCGGGGGGTGACAGATACGCAGTATTTT.